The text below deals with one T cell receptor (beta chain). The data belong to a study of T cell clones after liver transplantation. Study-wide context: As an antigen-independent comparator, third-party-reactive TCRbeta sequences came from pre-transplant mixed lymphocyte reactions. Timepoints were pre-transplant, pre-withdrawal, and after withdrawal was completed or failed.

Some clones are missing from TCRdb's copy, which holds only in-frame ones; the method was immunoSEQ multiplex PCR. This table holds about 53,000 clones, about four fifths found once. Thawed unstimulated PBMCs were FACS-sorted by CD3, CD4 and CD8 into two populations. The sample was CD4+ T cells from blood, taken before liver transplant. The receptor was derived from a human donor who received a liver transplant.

The CDR3, as DNA: TGCGCCAGCAGCATAACCGGGGGGACCACAGATACGCAGTATTTT. The encoded protein is CASSITGGTTDTQYF. The chain joins TRBV5-1 to TRBJ2-3; 7 bases match TRBD2. The length of the CDR3 is 15 residues. CDR1 is SGHRS and CDR2 is YFSETQ in the germline V gene. J lost 2 bases, V lost 4 bases, and 7 bases had no gene match.